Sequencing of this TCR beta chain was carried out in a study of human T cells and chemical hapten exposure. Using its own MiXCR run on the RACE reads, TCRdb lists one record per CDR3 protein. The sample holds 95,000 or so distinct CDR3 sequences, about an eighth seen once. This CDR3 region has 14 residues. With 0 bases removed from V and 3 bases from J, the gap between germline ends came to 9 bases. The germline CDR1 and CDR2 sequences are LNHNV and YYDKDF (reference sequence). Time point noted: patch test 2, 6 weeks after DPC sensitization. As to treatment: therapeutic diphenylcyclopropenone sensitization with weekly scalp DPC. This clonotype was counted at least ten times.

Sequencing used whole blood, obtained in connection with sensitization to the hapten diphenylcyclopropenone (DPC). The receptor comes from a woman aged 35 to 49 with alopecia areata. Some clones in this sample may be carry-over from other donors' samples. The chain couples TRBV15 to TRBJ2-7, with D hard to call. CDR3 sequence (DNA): TGTGCCACCAGCAGAGATGGTAACAGCTACGAGCAGTACTTC. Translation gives CATSRDGNSYEQYF.